The rows below give T cell receptor beta chains drawn from one sample of a study of cytomegalovirus exposure and HLA in healthy donors. Produced via immunoSEQ multiplex PCR; TCRdb's table is partial and in-frame only. Of roughly 150,000 clones listed, 65% to 85% are singletons. The sequencing sample was made of PBMCs. The receptors stem from a male donor in good health and CMV-seronegative. CDR3s include the opening cysteine and the closing phenylalanine or tryptophan. A D gene is named only where the DNA matches it firmly. The listing skips clone size in some rows; elsewhere it reads once, few, many or a size class.

d_gene: TRBD2
v_gene: TRBV27
j_gene: TRBJ2-7
abundance: -
CDR3aa: CASSPEVAGEGEQYF
CDR3nt: TGTGCCAGCAGTCCCGAGGTAGCGGGAGAGGGGGAGCAGTACTTC

d_gene: -
v_gene: TRBV18
j_gene: TRBJ1-2
abundance: -
CDR3aa: CASSPFSEMVGYTF
CDR3nt: TGTGCCAGCTCACCGTTCAGCGAAATGGTTGGCTACACCTTC

d_gene: TRBD1
v_gene: TRBV29-1
j_gene: TRBJ1-1
abundance: -
CDR3aa: CSGRTGGNTEAFF
CDR3nt: TGCAGCGGTAGGACAGGGGGGAACACTGAAGCTTTCTTT

d_gene: -
v_gene: TRBV5-1
j_gene: TRBJ2-7
abundance: -
CDR3aa: CASSFGGESYEQYF
CDR3nt: TGCGCCAGCAGCTTCGGCGGGGAAAGCTACGAGCAGTACTTC

d_gene: -
v_gene: TRBV5-6
j_gene: TRBJ2-3
abundance: -
CDR3aa: CASSWTGTDTQYF
CDR3nt: TGTGCCAGCAGCTGGACAGGCACAGATACGCAGTATTTT

d_gene: TRBD1
v_gene: TRBV4-2
j_gene: TRBJ2-5
abundance: once
CDR3aa: CASSSTGISWQETQYF
CDR3nt: TGTGCCAGCAGCTCGACAGGGATCTCATGGCAAGAGACCCAGTACTTC

d_gene: -
v_gene: TRBV4-2
j_gene: TRBJ1-1
abundance: -
CDR3aa: CASSPHTGRTEAFF
CDR3nt: TGTGCCAGCAGCCCCCATACAGGGCGCACTGAAGCTTTCTTT

d_gene: TRBD1
v_gene: TRBV2
j_gene: TRBJ2-3
abundance: -
CDR3aa: CASSPTGGLYRTDTQYF
CDR3nt: TGTGCCAGCAGTCCAACAGGGGGCTTGTATAGGACAGATACGCAGTATTTT

d_gene: TRBD2
v_gene: TRBV4-3
j_gene: TRBJ2-1
abundance: -
CDR3aa: CASSRLTGTSGENNEQFF
CDR3nt: TGCGCCAGCAGCCGTCTTACCGGGACTAGCGGGGAGAACAATGAGCAGTTCTTC

d_gene: -
v_gene: TRBV30
j_gene: TRBJ1-1
abundance: few
CDR3aa: CAWTRTLNTEAFF
CDR3nt: TGTGCCTGGACTCGGACATTGAACACTGAAGCTTTCTTT

d_gene: TRBD2
v_gene: TRBV27
j_gene: TRBJ2-7
abundance: -
CDR3aa: CASSFPGGAGHEQYF
CDR3nt: TGTGCCAGCAGTTTCCCCGGGGGGGCTGGCCACGAGCAGTACTTC

d_gene: -
v_gene: TRBV11-2
j_gene: TRBJ2-7
abundance: -
CDR3aa: CASSLDPQSYEQYF
CDR3nt: TGTGCCAGCAGCTTAGATCCCCAATCCTACGAGCAGTACTTC

d_gene: TRBD1
v_gene: TRBV25-1
j_gene: TRBJ2-1
abundance: -
CDR3aa: CASSESEGQVTYNEQFF
CDR3nt: TGTGCCAGCAGTGAATCGGAGGGACAGGTGACCTACAATGAGCAGTTCTTC

d_gene: TRBD1
v_gene: TRBV7-9
j_gene: TRBJ2-1
abundance: -
CDR3aa: CASSPPTGTEEYNEQFF
CDR3nt: TGTGCCAGCAGTCCCCCGACCGGGACAGAAGAGTACAATGAGCAGTTCTTC

d_gene: TRBD2
v_gene: TRBV15
j_gene: TRBJ2-2
abundance: -
CDR3aa: CATSRGILAGGTGELFF
CDR3nt: TGTGCCACCAGCAGAGGAATTCTAGCGGGGGGGACCGGGGAGCTGTTTTTT

d_gene: TRBD1
v_gene: TRBV2
j_gene: TRBJ1-3
abundance: few
CDR3aa: CASSDGTAGNTIYF
CDR3nt: TGTGCCAGCAGTGACGGGACAGCAGGAAACACCATATATTTT

d_gene: -
v_gene: TRBV10-1
j_gene: TRBJ1-1
abundance: few
CDR3aa: CASSESSAITEAFF
CDR3nt: TGCGCCAGCAGTGAGTCCAGCGCGATTACTGAAGCTTTCTTT

d_gene: -
v_gene: TRBV5-4
j_gene: TRBJ1-1
abundance: -
CDR3aa: CASSSEPTVNTEAFF
CDR3nt: TGTGCCAGCAGCTCCGAACCGACAGTAAACACTGAAGCTTTCTTT

d_gene: TRBD2
v_gene: TRBV7-9
j_gene: TRBJ2-7
abundance: -
CDR3aa: CASSLVGPEGGRVPHEQYF
CDR3nt: TGTGCCAGCAGCTTAGTTGGTCCCGAGGGCGGGAGAGTGCCCCACGAGCAGTACTTC

d_gene: -
v_gene: TRBV7-9
j_gene: TRBJ1-1
abundance: -
CDR3aa: CASSLVAGHTEAFF
CDR3nt: TGTGCCAGCAGCTTGGTGGCAGGGCACACTGAAGCTTTCTTT

d_gene: -
v_gene: TRBV27
j_gene: TRBJ2-1
abundance: -
CDR3aa: CASSLYGRGSNEQFF
CDR3nt: TGTGCCAGCAGTTTATATGGCAGGGGATCAAATGAGCAGTTCTTC

d_gene: TRBD1
v_gene: TRBV30
j_gene: TRBJ2-5
abundance: once
CDR3aa: CASSRQGGETQYF
CDR3nt: TGTGCCTCTTCCCGACAGGGGGGGGAGACCCAGTACTTC

d_gene: TRBD1
v_gene: TRBV28
j_gene: TRBJ1-6
abundance: -
CDR3aa: CASSFRDRGRNSPLHF
CDR3nt: TGTGCCAGCAGTTTCCGGGACAGGGGACGGAATTCACCCCTCCACTTT

d_gene: -
v_gene: TRBV6-4
j_gene: TRBJ2-1
abundance: -
CDR3aa: CASRSYTGTSSEQFF
CDR3nt: TGTGCCAGCAGGTCCTATACCGGGACTTCAAGTGAGCAGTTCTTC

d_gene: -
v_gene: TRBV9
j_gene: TRBJ2-5
abundance: -
CDR3aa: CASSEGRYQETQYF
CDR3nt: TGTGCCAGCAGCGAAGGGAGGTACCAAGAGACCCAGTACTTC

d_gene: TRBD1
v_gene: TRBV5-1
j_gene: TRBJ1-5
abundance: -
CDR3aa: CASSQTGGEGQPQHF
CDR3nt: TGCGCCAGCAGCCAGACAGGGGGTGAGGGTCAGCCCCAGCATTTT

d_gene: TRBD2
v_gene: TRBV6-5
j_gene: TRBJ2-7
abundance: -
CDR3aa: CASSPRGGAYEQYF
CDR3nt: TGTGCCAGCAGTCCTCGGGGGGGGGCCTACGAGCAGTACTTC

d_gene: TRBD1
v_gene: TRBV2
j_gene: TRBJ2-7
abundance: once
CDR3aa: CASSRTGNSYEQYF
CDR3nt: TGTGCCAGCAGTCGGACAGGGAACTCCTACGAGCAGTACTTC

d_gene: -
v_gene: TRBV28
j_gene: TRBJ1-5
abundance: -
CDR3aa: CASSLYRESQPQHF
CDR3nt: TGTGCCAGCAGTTTATATCGGGAAAGTCAGCCCCAGCATTTT

d_gene: TRBD1
v_gene: TRBV6-5
j_gene: TRBJ1-6
abundance: -
CDR3aa: CASSYSRDSSPPLHF
CDR3nt: TGTGCCAGCAGTTACTCGAGGGACAGTTCGCCACCCCTCCACTTT

d_gene: -
v_gene: TRBV27
j_gene: TRBJ1-5
abundance: once
CDR3aa: CASSQQRGSNQPQHF
CDR3nt: TGTGCCAGCAGCCAACAAAGGGGTAGCAATCAGCCCCAGCATTTT

d_gene: TRBD2
v_gene: TRBV7-2
j_gene: TRBJ2-1
abundance: -
CDR3aa: CASSSLAGYEQFF
CDR3nt: TGTGCCAGCAGCTCCTTAGCGGGGTATGAGCAGTTCTTC

d_gene: -
v_gene: TRBV5-1
j_gene: TRBJ2-5
abundance: once
CDR3aa: CASSLDRGGETQYF
CDR3nt: TGCGCCAGCAGCTTGGACAGGGGGGGGGAGACCCAGTACTTC

d_gene: -
v_gene: TRBV4-3
j_gene: TRBJ2-1
abundance: -
CDR3aa: CASSQAWTTRGEQFF
CDR3nt: TGCGCCAGCAGCCAAGCCTGGACTACCCGGGGGGAGCAGTTCTTC

d_gene: TRBD1
v_gene: TRBV7-9
j_gene: TRBJ1-4
abundance: -
CDR3aa: CASSSGQGDEKLFF
CDR3nt: TGTGCCAGCAGCTCGGGACAGGGAGACGAAAAACTGTTTTTT

d_gene: TRBD2
v_gene: TRBV5-4
j_gene: TRBJ2-5
abundance: -
CDR3aa: CASSLGLAGGGETQYF
CDR3nt: TGTGCCAGCAGCTTGGGACTAGCGGGAGGGGGTGAGACCCAGTACTTC

d_gene: TRBD1
v_gene: TRBV9
j_gene: TRBJ1-2
abundance: -
CDR3aa: CASSGGQGTTPFYGYTF
CDR3nt: TGTGCCAGCAGCGGTGGACAGGGGACGACGCCATTCTATGGCTACACCTTC

d_gene: TRBD1
v_gene: TRBV6-1
j_gene: TRBJ1-5
abundance: -
CDR3aa: CASSERWDRNQPQHF
CDR3nt: TGTGCCAGCAGTGAACGTTGGGACAGGAATCAGCCCCAGCATTTT

d_gene: TRBD2
v_gene: TRBV15
j_gene: TRBJ2-3
abundance: -
CDR3aa: CATSKPGLAGTDTQYF
CDR3nt: TGTGCCACCAGCAAACCGGGACTAGCGGGTACAGATACGCAGTATTTT

d_gene: TRBD2
v_gene: TRBV5-6
j_gene: TRBJ2-7
abundance: few
CDR3aa: CASSFWLAGAYEQYF
CDR3nt: TGTGCCAGCAGCTTTTGGCTAGCGGGGGCCTACGAGCAGTACTTC

d_gene: TRBD2
v_gene: TRBV29-1
j_gene: TRBJ2-3
abundance: -
CDR3aa: CSFRLAGGLLTDTQYF
CDR3nt: TGCAGCTTCAGACTAGCGGGGGGCCTTCTCACAGATACGCAGTATTTT

d_gene: -
v_gene: TRBV2
j_gene: TRBJ2-7
abundance: -
CDR3aa: CASRPYIGGINDEQYF
CDR3nt: TGTGCCAGCAGACCTTACATCGGGGGAATTAACGACGAGCAGTACTTC

d_gene: TRBD1
v_gene: TRBV9
j_gene: TRBJ1-2
abundance: -
CDR3aa: CASSEGTVQAGGYTF
CDR3nt: TGTGCCAGCAGCGAGGGGACAGTGCAGGCAGGTGGCTACACCTTC

d_gene: TRBD1
v_gene: TRBV6-5
j_gene: TRBJ2-1
abundance: -
CDR3aa: CASRGTGYNEQFF
CDR3nt: TGTGCCAGCAGAGGGACAGGATACAACGAGCAGTTCTTC